This note documents a single T cell receptor (beta chain) sequence. These data belong to a study of T cell changes during pregnancy in multiple sclerosis. The protocol was immunoSEQ multiplex PCR, while the TCRdb copy is restricted to in-frame clones and leaves out a portion. The sample holds tens of thousands of clones, about 85% seen once. This material consisted of CD8+ T cells from peripheral blood mononuclear cells, taken after pregnancy. This TCR was recovered from a female donor with multiple sclerosis, enrolled in a pregnancy study.

The CDR3 spells CASSIGQSPGNTIYF. DNA of the CDR3: TGTGCCAGCAGCATTGGACAGAGCCCTGGAAACACCATATATTTT. This chain links TRBV9 with TRBJ1-3; a possible D gene is TRBD1 (6 bases). CDR1 is SGDLS and CDR2 is YYNGEE in the germline V gene. The CDR3 is 15 amino acids. V gave up 4 bases and J gave up 2 bases, with 13 bases separating them.